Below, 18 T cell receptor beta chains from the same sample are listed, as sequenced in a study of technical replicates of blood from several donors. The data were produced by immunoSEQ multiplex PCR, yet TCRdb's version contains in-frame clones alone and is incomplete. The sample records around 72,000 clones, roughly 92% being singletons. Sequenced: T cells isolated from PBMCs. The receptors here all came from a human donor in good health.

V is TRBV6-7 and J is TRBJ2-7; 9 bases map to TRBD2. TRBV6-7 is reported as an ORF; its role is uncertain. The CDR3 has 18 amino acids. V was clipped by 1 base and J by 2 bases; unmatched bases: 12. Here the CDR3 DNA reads TGTGCCAGCAGTTACTTGGAACCTAGCGGGGTAGCTACCTACGAGCAGTACTTC. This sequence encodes CASSYLEPSGVATYEQYF.

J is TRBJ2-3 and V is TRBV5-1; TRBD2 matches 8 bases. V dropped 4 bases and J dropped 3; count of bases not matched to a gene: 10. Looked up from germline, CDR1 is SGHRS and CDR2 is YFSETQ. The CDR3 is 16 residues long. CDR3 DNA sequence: TGCGCCAGCAGCCCACCCGGGACTAGTGGGACAGATACGCAGTATTTT. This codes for CASSPPGTSGTDTQYF.

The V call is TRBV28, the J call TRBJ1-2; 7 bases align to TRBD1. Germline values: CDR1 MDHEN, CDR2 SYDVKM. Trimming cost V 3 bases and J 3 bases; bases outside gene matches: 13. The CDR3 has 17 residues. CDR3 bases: TGTGCCAGCAGTTTGAGGGACAGCTACCTTAATTACTATGGCTACACCTTC. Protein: CASSLRDSYLNYYGYTF.

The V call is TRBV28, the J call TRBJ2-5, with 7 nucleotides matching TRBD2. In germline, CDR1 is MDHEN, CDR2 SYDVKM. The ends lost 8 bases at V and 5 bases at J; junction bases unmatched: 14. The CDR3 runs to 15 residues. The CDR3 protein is CASCRSGRQRETQYF. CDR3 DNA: TGTGCCAGCTGTCGTTCCGGGAGGCAGCGGGAGACCCAGTACTTC. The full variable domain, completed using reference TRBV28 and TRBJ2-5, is DVKVTQSSRYLVKRTGEKVFLECVQDMDHENMFWYRQDPGLGLRLIYFSYDVKMKEKGDIPEGYSVSREKKERFSLILESASTNQTSMYLCASCRSGRQRETQYFGPGTRLLVL.

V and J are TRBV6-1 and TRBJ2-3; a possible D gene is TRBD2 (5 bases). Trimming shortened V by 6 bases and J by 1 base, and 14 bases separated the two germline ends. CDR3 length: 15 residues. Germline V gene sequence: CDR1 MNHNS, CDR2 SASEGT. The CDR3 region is CASREIIGGTDTQYF. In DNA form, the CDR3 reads TGTGCCAGCAGGGAAATCATCGGGGGCACAGATACGCAGTATTTT.

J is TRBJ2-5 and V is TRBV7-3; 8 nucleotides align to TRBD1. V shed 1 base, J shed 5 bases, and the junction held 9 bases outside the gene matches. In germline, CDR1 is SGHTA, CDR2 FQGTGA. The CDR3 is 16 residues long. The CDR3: CASSLNGRGRAETQYF. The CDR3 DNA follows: TGTGCCAGCAGCTTAAATGGCAGGGGGCGCGCGGAGACCCAGTACTTC.

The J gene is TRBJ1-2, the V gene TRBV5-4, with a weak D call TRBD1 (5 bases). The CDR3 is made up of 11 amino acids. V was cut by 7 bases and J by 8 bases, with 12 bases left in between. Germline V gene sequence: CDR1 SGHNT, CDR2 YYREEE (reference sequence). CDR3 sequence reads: CASYSGRGYTF. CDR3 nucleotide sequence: TGTGCCAGCTACTCAGGGCGCGGCTACACCTTC. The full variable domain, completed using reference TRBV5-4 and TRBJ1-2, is ETGVTQSPTHLIKTRGQQVTLRCSSQSGHNTVSWYQQALGQGPQFIFQYYREEENGRGNFPPRFSGLQFPNYSSELNVNALELDDSALYLCASYSGRGYTFGSGTRLTVV.

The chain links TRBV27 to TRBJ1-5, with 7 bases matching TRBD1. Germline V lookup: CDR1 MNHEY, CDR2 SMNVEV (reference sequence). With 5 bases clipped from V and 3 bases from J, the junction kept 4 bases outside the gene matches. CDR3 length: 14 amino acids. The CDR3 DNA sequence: TGTGCCAGCAGTGACAGGGTGCTCAATCAGCCCCAGCATTTT. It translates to CASSDRVLNQPQHF.

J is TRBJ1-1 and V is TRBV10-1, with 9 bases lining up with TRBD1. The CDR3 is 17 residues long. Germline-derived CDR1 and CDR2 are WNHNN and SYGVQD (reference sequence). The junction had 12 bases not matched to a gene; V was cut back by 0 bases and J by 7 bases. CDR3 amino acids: CASSESKQGQGTLEAFF. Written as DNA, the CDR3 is TGCGCCAGCAGTGAGTCTAAGCAAGGACAGGGGACCCTTGAAGCTTTCTTT.

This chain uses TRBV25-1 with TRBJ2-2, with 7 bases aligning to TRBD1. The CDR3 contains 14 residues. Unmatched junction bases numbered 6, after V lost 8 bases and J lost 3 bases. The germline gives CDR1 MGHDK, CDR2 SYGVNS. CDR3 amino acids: CASSGTAYTGELFF. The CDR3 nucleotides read TGTGCCAGCTCCGGGACAGCATACACCGGGGAGCTGTTTTTT.

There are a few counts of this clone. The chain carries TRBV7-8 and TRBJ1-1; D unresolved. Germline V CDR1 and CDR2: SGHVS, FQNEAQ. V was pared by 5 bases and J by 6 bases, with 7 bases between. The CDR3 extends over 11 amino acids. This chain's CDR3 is CASSPLSEAFF. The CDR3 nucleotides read TGTGCCAGCAGCCCCCTCTCTGAAGCTTTCTTT.

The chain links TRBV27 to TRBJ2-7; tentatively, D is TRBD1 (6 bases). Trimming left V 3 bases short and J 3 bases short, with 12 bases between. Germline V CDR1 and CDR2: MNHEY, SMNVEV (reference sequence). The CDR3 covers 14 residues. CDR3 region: CASSLTGGLYEQYF. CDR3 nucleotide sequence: TGTGCCAGCAGTTTGACAGGAGGTCTCTACGAGCAGTACTTC.

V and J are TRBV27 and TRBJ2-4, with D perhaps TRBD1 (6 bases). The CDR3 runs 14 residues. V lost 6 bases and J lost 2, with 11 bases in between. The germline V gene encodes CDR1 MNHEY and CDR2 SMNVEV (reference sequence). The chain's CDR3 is CASRVGGPKNIQYF. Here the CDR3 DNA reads TGTGCCAGCAGGGTAGGGGGACCCAAAAACATTCAGTACTTC.

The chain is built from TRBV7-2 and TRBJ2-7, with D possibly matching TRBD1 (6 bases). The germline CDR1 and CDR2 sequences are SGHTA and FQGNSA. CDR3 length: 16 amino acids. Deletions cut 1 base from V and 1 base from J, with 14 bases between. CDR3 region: CASSLDGTSGSYEQYF. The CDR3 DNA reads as TGTGCCAGCAGCTTAGATGGGACATCCGGATCCTACGAGCAGTACTTC.

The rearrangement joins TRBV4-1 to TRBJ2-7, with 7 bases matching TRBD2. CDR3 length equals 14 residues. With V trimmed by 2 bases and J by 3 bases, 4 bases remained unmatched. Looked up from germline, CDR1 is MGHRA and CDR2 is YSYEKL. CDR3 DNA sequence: TGCGCCAGCAGCCAAAGTAGCGGGCGCTACGAGCAGTACTTC. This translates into CASSQSSGRYEQYF.

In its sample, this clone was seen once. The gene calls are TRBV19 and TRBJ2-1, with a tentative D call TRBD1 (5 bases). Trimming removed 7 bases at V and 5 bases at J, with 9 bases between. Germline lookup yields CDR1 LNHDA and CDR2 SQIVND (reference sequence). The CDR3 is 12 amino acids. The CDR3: CASNAGNNEQFF. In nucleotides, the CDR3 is TGTGCCAGTAACGCAGGGAACAATGAGCAGTTCTTC.

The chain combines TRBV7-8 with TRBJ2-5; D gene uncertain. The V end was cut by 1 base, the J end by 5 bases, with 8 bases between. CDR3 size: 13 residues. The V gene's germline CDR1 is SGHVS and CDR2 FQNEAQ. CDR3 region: CASSLGLRETQYF. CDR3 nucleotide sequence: TGTGCCAGCAGCTTAGGCCTACGGGAGACCCAGTACTTC.

In DNA, the CDR3 is TGTGCCAGCAGTGAAGGTGTATACGAGCAGTACTTC. The encoded protein is CASSEGVYEQYF. This chain links TRBV2 with TRBJ2-7, with D uncertain. This CDR3 comprises 12 residues. Trimming left V 1 base short and J 4 bases short, with 5 bases between. The germline CDR1 and CDR2 sequences are SNHLY and FYNNEI.